These 3 T cell receptor beta chains originate from one sample sequenced in a study of T cells in Graves' hyperthyroidism and ophthalmopathy (dated by TCRdb to between 2018 and 2020). Library preparation used multiplex PCR. The run used an Illumina HiSeq 2000. The TCR beta CDR3 regions were amplified from RNA transcripts. The first round of RT-PCR for the TCR CDR3 was performed with the HTBI primer set and the Qiagen OneStep RT-PCR kit. TCRdb trimmed the raw reads at Q25, called clones with MiXCR and kept productive beta chains. One record per CDR3 amino acid sequence lists the most common genes and DNA. The sample table holds 700,000 to 950,000 distinct CDR3 sequences, of which just over 35% were seen once. The ten largest clones add up to roughly 30% of the sample. Sequenced material: blood. Receptor source: a middle-aged woman with Graves' hyperthyroidism.

The V call is TRBV19, the J call TRBJ2-3; D is possibly TRBD2 (7 bases). Per germline, CDR1 LNHDA and CDR2 SQIVND (reference sequence). The V end was cut by 10 bases, the J end by 6 bases, with 20 bases between. The CDR3 runs 14 residues. Written as DNA, the CDR3 is TGTGCCACCAGAGGGGAGGGGGGGGCTGATACGCAGTATTTT. It translates to CATRGEGGADTQYF.

This clonotype was counted ten times or more. The chain recombines TRBV2 with TRBJ2-5; D not certain. Per the germline V gene, CDR1 is SNHLY and CDR2 is FYNNEI. Trimming cost V 4 bases and J 0 bases, with 15 bases left between them. CDR3 length: 16 amino acids. CDR3 loop: CASSANARINQETQYF. The CDR3 region has the DNA TGTGCCAGCAGTGCCAACGCCAGGATAAACCAAGAGACCCAGTACTTC. Variable domain in full (rest from reference TRBV2 and TRBJ2-5): EPEVTQTPSHQVTQMGQEVILRCVPISNHLYFYWYRQILGQKVEFLVSFYNNEISEKSEIFDDQFSVERPDGSNFTLKIRSTKLEDSAMYFCASSANARINQETQYFGPGTRLLVL.

This clonotype showed up just a few times. The chain combines TRBV12-5 with TRBJ2-2; perhaps D is TRBD1 or TRBD2 (7 bases each). The CDR3 runs 14 residues. CDR1 is LGHNT and CDR2 is FRNRAP in the germline V gene. With 8 bases removed from V and 6 bases from J, the gap between germline ends came to 16 bases. CDR3 amino acids: CASSGDSSAGELFF. CDR3 DNA: TGTGCTAGTAGCGGGGACAGTTCGGCCGGGGAGCTGTTTTTT.